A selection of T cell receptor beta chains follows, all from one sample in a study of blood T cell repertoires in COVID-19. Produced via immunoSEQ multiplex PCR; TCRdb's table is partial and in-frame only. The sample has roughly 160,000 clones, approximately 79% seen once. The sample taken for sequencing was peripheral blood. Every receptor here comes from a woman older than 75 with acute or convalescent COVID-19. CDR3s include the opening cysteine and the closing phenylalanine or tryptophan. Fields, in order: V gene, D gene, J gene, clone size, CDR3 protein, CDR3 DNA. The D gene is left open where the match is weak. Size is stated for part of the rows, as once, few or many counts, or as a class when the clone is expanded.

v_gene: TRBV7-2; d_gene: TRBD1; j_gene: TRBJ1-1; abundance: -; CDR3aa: CASSLRQGDTEAFF; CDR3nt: TGTGCCAGCAGCTTGAGACAGGGGGACACTGAAGCTTTCTTT
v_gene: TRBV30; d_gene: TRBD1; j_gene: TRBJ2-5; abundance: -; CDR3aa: CAGGQGDVTQYF; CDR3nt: TGTGCCGGTGGACAGGGAGACGTGACCCAGTACTTC
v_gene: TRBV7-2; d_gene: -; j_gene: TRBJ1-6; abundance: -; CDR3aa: CASSLWSSPLHF; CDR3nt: TGTGCCAGCAGCTTATGGAGTTCACCCCTCCACTTT
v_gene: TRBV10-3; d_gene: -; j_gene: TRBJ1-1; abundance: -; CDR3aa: CAISSLNTEAFF; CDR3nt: TGTGCCATCAGCTCTCTGAACACTGAAGCTTTCTTT
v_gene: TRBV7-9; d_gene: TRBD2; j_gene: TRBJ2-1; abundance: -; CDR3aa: CASSLVLAGVNEQFF; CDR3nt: TGTGCCAGCAGCTTAGTACTAGCGGGAGTGAATGAGCAGTTCTTC
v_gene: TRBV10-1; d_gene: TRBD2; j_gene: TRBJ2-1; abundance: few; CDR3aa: CADQSAGAGVGSYNEQFF; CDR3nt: TGCGCCGACCAGTCGGCTGGAGCGGGAGTGGGCTCCTACAATGAGCAGTTCTTC
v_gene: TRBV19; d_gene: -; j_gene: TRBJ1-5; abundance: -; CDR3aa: CASSIAPRDSILGQPQHF; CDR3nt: TGTGCCAGTAGTATAGCACCCCGGGACTCAATTCTAGGTCAGCCCCAGCATTTT
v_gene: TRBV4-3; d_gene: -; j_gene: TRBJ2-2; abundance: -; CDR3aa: CASSQVARSNTGELFF; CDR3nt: TGCGCCAGCAGCCAAGTAGCGCGGAGTAACACCGGGGAGCTGTTTTTT
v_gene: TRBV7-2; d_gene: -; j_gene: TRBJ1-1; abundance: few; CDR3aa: CASSLGALDLNTEAFF; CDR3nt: TGTGCCAGCAGCTTAGGGGCCCTTGACCTGAACACTGAAGCTTTCTTT
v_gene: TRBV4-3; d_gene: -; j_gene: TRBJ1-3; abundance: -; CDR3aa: CASSQDPTAGNTIYF; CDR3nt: TGCGCCAGCAGCCAAGACCCCACGGCTGGAAACACCATATATTTT
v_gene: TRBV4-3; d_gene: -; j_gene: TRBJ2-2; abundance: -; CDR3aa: CASSQDRNTGELFF; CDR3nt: TGCGCCAGCAGCCAAGACAGAAACACCGGGGAGCTGTTTTTT
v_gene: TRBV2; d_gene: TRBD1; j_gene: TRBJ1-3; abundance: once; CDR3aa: CASRDRGPGNTIYF; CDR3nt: TGTGCCAGCAGAGACAGGGGGCCTGGAAACACCATATATTTT
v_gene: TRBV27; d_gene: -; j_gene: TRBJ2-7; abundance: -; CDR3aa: CASSLSWAGEQYF; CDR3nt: TGTGCCAGCAGTTTATCTTGGGCCGGCGAGCAGTACTTC
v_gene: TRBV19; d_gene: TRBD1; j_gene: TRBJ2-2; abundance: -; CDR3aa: CASGRTGGTGELFF; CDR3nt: TGTGCCAGTGGGAGAACAGGGGGCACCGGGGAGCTGTTTTTT
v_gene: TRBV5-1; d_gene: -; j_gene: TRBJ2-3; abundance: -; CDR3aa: CASSLGGQGADTQYF; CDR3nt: TGCGCCAGCAGCTTGGGTGGCCAAGGGGCAGATACGCAGTATTTT
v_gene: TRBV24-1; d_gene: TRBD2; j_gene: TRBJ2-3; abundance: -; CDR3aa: CATSGAAGVLDTQYF; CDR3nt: TGTGCCACCAGTGGGGCGGCGGGAGTGCTAGATACGCAGTATTTT
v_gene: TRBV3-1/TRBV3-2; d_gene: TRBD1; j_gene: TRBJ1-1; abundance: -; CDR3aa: CASSQVGQKGSAEAFF; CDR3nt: TGTGCCAGCAGCCAAGTGGGACAGAAGGGAAGTGCTGAAGCTTTCTTT
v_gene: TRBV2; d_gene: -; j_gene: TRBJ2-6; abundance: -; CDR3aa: CASSRQGGGANVLTF; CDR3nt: TGTGCCAGCAGTCGTCAGGGGGGTGGGGCCAACGTCCTGACTTTC
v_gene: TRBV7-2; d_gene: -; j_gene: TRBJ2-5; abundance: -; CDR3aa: CASSPQVPTQYF; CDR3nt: TGTGCCAGCAGCCCCCAGGTGCCGACCCAGTACTTC
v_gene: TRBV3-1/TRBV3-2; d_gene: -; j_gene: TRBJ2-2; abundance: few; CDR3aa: CASSQVQGGTGELFF; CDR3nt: TGTGCCAGCAGCCAAGTTCAGGGAGGCACCGGGGAGCTGTTTTTT
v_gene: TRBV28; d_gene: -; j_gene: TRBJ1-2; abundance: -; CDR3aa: CASSPSGYGYTF; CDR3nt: TGTGCCAGTTCTCCCTCGGGCTATGGCTACACCTTC
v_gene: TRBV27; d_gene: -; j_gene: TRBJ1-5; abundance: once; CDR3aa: CASTSAQEKGVNKPQHF; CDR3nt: TGTGCCAGCACATCGGCACAGGAAAAGGGCGTGAATAAGCCCCAGCATTTT
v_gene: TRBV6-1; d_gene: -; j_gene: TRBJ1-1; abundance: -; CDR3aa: CASSEVKQKNTEAFF; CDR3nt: TGTGCCAGCAGTGAAGTAAAACAGAAGAACACTGAAGCTTTCTTT
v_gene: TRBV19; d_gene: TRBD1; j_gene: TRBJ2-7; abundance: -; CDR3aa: CASSMGDRPNEQYF; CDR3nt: TGTGCCAGTAGTATGGGGGACAGGCCAAACGAGCAGTACTTC
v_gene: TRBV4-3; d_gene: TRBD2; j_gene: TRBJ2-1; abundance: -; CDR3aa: CASSQNPGGAENNEQFF; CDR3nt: TGCGCCAGCAGCCAAAATCCCGGGGGGGCCGAAAACAATGAGCAGTTCTTC
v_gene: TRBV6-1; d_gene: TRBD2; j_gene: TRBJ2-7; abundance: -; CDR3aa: CASSEELAGSYEQYF; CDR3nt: TGTGCCAGCAGTGAAGAACTAGCGGGATCGTACGAGCAGTACTTC
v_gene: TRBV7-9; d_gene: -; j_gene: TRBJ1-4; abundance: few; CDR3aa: CASSLTSGTQNEKLFF; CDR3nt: TGTGCCAGCAGCCTGACCTCCGGGACACAGAATGAAAAACTGTTTTTT
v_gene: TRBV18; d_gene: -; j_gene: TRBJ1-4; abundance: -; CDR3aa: CASSPAGREKLFF; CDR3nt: TGTGCCAGCTCACCCGCGGGGCGTGAAAAACTGTTTTTT
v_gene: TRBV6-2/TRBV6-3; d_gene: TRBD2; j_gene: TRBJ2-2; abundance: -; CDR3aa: CASSAGLGNTGELFF; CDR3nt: TGTGCCAGCAGTGCCGGACTAGGAAACACCGGGGAGCTGTTTTTT
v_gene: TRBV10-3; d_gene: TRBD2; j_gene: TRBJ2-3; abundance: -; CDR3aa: CAISESTSGRATDTQYF; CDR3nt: TGTGCCATCAGTGAGTCGACTAGCGGGAGGGCCACAGATACGCAGTATTTT
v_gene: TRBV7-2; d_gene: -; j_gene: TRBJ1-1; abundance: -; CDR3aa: CASSLNTVANTEAFF; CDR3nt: TGTGCCAGCAGCTTAAATACTGTAGCGAACACTGAAGCTTTCTTT
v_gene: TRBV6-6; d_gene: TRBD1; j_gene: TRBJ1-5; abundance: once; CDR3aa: CASRTGNQPQHF; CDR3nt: TGTGCCAGCAGGACAGGGAATCAGCCCCAGCATTTT
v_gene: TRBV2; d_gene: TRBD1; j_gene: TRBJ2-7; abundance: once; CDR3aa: CASHRGLSYEQYF; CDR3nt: TGTGCCAGTCACAGGGGGCTCTCCTACGAGCAGTACTTC
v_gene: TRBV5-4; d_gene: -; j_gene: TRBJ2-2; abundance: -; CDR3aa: CASSLRRVNTGELFF; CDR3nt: TGTGCCAGCAGCTTACGGCGGGTGAACACCGGGGAGCTGTTTTTT
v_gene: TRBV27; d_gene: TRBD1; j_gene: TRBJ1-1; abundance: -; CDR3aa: CASSPRTGEAFF; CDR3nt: TGTGCCAGCAGTCCCCGGACAGGTGAAGCTTTCTTT
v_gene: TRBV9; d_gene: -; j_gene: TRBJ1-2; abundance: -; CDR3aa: CASSEGEGRSYTF; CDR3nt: TGTGCCAGCAGCGAGGGGGAGGGGAGAAGCTACACCTTC
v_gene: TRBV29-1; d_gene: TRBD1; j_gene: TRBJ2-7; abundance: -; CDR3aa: CSVEAGQVSYEQYF; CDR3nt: TGCAGCGTTGAAGCGGGACAGGTTTCCTACGAGCAGTACTTC
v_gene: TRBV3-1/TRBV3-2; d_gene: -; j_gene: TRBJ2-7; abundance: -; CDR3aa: CASSQWPPQGFYEQYF; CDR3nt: TGTGCCAGCAGCCAATGGCCCCCCCAGGGGTTCTACGAGCAGTACTTC
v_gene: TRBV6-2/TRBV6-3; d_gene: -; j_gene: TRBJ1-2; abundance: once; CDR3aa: CASSSGGGRSNTF; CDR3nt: TGTGCCAGCAGTAGTGGTGGTGGCCGGAGTAACACCTTC
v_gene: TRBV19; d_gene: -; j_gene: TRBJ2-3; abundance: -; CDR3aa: CASSHRDTQYF; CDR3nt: TGTGCCAGTAGTCACAGGGATACGCAGTATTTT
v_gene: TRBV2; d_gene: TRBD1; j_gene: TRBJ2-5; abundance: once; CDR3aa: CASSGQGGETQYF; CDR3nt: TGTGCCAGCAGTGGACAGGGGGGAGAGACCCAGTACTTC
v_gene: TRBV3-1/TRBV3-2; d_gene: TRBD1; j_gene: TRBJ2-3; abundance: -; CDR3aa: CASSQVGQAIDTQYF; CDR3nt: TGTGCCAGCAGCCAAGTGGGACAGGCTATAGATACGCAGTATTTT
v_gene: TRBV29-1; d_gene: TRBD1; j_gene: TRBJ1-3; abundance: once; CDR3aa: CSVGDRGGDTIYF; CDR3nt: TGCAGCGTTGGAGACAGGGGAGGGGACACCATATATTTT
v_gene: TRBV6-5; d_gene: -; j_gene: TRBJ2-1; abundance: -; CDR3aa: CASSSPRGNEQFF; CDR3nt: TGTGCCAGCAGTTCCCCCCGGGGGAATGAGCAGTTCTTC
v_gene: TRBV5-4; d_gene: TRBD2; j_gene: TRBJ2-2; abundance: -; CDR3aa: CASSLPSGNTGELFF; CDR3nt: TGTGCCAGCAGCTTACCTAGCGGAAACACCGGGGAGCTGTTTTTT
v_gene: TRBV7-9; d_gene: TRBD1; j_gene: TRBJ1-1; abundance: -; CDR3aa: CASSSGDRGGIAEAFF; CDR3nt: TGTGCCAGCAGCTCGGGGGACAGGGGTGGGATCGCTGAAGCTTTCTTT
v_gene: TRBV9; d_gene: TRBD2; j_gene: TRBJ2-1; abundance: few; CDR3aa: CASSLGGLAANEQFF; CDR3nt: TGTGCCAGCAGCTTAGGGGGACTAGCGGCCAATGAGCAGTTCTTC
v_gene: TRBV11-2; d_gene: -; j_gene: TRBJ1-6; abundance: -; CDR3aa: CASSPRGSGNSPLHF; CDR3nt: TGTGCCAGCAGCCCGAGGGGGAGTGGTAATTCACCCCTCCACTTT
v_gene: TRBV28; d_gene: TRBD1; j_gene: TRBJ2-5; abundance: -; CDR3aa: CASSLAGTGGIGETQYF; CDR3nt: TGTGCCAGCAGTTTGGCCGGGACAGGGGGTATCGGGGAGACCCAGTACTTC
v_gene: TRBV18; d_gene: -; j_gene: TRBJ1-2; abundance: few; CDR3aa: CASSPELHGTYRGYTF; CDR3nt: TGTGCCAGCTCACCAGAGTTGCACGGGACTTATCGGGGCTACACCTTC
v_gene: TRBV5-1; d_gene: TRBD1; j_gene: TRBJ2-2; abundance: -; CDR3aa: CASSFSGQSTGELFF; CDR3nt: TGCGCCAGCAGCTTCTCGGGACAGTCAACCGGGGAGCTGTTTTTT
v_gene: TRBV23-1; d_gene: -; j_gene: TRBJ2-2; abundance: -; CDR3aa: CASSSRGSAGPGELFF; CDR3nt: TGCGCCAGCTCATCCCGCGGGTCGGCAGGCCCCGGGGAGCTGTTTTTT
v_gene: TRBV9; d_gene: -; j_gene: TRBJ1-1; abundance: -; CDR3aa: CASSVLVNTEAFF; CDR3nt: TGTGCCAGCAGCGTACTTGTGAACACTGAAGCTTTCTTT
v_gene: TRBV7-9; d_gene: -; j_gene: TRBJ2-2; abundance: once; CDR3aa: CASSVAHPGELFF; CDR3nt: TGTGCCAGCAGCGTTGCGCACCCCGGGGAGCTGTTTTTT
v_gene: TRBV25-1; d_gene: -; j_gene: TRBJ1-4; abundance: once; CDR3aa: CATLGFEKLFF; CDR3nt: TGTGCCACCCTGGGCTTTGAAAAACTGTTTTTT
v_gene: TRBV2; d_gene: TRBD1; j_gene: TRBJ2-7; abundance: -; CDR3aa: CASKIRDRGGEQYF; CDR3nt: TGTGCCAGCAAAATCCGGGACAGGGGTGGAGAGCAGTACTTC
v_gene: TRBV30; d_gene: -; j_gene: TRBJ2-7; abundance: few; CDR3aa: CAWSGEVSQYF; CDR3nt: TGTGCCTGGAGTGGGGAGGTCTCCCAGTACTTC
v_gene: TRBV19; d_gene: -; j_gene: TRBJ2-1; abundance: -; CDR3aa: CASRGPAGHYEQFF; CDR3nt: TGTGCCAGTAGGGGCCCAGCGGGACATTATGAGCAGTTCTTC
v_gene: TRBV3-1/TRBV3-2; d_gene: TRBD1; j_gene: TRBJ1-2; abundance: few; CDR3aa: CASSRRQGSGSYGYTF; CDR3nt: TGTGCCAGCAGCCGGAGACAGGGTTCCGGATCATATGGCTACACCTTC
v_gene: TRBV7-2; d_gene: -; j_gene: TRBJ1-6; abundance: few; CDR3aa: CASSKNRVEDNSPLHF; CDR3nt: TGTGCCAGCAGCAAAAATAGAGTTGAGGATAATTCACCCCTCCACTTT